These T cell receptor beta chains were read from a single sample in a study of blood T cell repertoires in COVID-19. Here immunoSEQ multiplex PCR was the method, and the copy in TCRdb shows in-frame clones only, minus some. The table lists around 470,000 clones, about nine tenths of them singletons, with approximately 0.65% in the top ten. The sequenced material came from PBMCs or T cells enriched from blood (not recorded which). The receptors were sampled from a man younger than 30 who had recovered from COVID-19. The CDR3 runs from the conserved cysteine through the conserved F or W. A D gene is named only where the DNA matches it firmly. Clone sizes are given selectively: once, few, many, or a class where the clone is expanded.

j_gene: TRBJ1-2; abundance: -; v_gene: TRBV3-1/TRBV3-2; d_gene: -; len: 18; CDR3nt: TGTGCCAGCAGCCAAGATAATTTCGACAGCCTCCACAACTATGGCTACACCTTC; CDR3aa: CASSQDNFDSLHNYGYTF
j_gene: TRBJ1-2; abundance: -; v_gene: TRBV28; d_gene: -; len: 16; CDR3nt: TGTGCCAGCAGCCCTCTGGCGGGGGACCTTAACTATGGCTACACCTTC; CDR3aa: CASSPLAGDLNYGYTF
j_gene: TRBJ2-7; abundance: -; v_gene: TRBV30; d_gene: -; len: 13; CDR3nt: TGTGCCTGGAGTGTGGCAGATCCGTACGAGCAGTACTTC; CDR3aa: CAWSVADPYEQYF
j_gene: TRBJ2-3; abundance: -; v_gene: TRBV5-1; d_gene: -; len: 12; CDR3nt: TGCGCCAGCAGCGCGAGCACAGATACGCAGTATTTT; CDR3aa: CASSASTDTQYF
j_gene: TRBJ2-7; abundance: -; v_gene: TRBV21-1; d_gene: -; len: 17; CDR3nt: TGTGCCAGCAGCAAAGCGAAAGGGACTCATAGCTCCTACGAGCAGTACTTC; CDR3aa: CASSKAKGTHSSYEQYF
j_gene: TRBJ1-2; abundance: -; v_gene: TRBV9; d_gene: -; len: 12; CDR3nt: TGTGCCAGCAGCCGGCGCGAGGGAGGCTACACCTTC; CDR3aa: CASSRREGGYTF
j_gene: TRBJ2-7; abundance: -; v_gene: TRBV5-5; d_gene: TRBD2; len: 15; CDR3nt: TGTGCCAGCAGCTGGACTACGGCGGGAGGTAGCGAGCAGTACTTC; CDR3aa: CASSWTTAGGSEQYF
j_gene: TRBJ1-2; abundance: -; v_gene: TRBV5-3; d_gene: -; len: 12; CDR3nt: TGTGCCAGAAGCTTTCATCCCTATGGCTACACCTTC; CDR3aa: CARSFHPYGYTF
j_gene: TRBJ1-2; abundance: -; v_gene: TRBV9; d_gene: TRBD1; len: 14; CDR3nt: TGTGCCAGCAGCGATCCTCGGGACAGGGGGGGCTACACCTTC; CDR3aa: CASSDPRDRGGYTF
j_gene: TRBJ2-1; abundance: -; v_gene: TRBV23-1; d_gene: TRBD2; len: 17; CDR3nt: TGCGCCAGCAGCTCACAGCGGGGGCCCTCGGCCTACAATGAGCAGTTCTTC; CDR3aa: CASSSQRGPSAYNEQFF
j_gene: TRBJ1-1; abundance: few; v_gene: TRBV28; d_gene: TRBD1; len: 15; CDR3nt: TGTGCCAGCAGTTTAGGGACAGGGAAAAACACTGAAGCTTTCTTT; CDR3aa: CASSLGTGKNTEAFF
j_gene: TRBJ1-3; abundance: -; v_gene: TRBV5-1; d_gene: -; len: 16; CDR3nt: TGCGCCAGCAGCGGGGTTGAAGGGAGCTCTGGAAACACCATATATTTT; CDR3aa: CASSGVEGSSGNTIYF
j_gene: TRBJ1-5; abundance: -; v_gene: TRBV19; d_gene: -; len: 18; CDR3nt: TGTGCCAGTAGTATGGGGCAGGCAAAGCGATATAGCAATCAGCCCCAGCATTTT; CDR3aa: CASSMGQAKRYSNQPQHF
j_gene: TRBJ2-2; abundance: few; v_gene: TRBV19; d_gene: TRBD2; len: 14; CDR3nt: TGTGCCAGTAGTTTAGCGGGAGGGCTCGGGGAGCTGTTTTTT; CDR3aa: CASSLAGGLGELFF
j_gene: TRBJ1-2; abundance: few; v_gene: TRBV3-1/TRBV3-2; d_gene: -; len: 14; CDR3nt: TGTGCCAGCAGCCCCGCAAGGGGCCGAGGTGGCTACACCTTC; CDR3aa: CASSPARGRGGYTF
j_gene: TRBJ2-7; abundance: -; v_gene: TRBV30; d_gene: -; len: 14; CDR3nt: TGTGCCTGGAGTGTTTTTGTGGGAGACAACGAGCAGTACTTC; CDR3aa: CAWSVFVGDNEQYF
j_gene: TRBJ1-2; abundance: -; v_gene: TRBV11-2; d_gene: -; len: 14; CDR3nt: TGTGCCAGCAGCTTAGGGTCAGGAAACTATGGCTACACCTTC; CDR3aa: CASSLGSGNYGYTF
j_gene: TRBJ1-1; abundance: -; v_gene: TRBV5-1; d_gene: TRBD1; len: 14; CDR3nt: TGCGCCAGCAGCTTGTCAGGGGGCAGTACTGAAGCTTTCTTT; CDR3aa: CASSLSGGSTEAFF
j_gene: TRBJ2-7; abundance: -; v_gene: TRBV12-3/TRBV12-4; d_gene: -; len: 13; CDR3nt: TGTGCCAGCAGCTTGACTAGGGTGTACGAGCAGTACTTC; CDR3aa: CASSLTRVYEQYF
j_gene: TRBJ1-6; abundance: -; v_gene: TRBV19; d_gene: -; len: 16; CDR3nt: TGTGCCAGTGGGTCCCCTCCGAGGGACTATAATTCACCCCTCCACTTT; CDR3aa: CASGSPPRDYNSPLHF
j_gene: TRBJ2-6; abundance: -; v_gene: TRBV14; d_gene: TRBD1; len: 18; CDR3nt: TGTGCCAGCAGCCCGTGGGGGACAGGGCGCTCTGGGGCCAACGTCCTGACTTTC; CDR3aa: CASSPWGTGRSGANVLTF
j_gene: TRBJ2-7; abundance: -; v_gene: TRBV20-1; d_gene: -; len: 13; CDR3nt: TGCAGTGCTAGTGGCGGGCTCTCCTACGAGCAGTACTTC; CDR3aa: CSASGGLSYEQYF
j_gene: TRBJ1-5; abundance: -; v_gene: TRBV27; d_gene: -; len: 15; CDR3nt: TGTGCCAGCAGTGCCTCGACAGGTAGCAATCAGCCCCAGCATTTT; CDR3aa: CASSASTGSNQPQHF
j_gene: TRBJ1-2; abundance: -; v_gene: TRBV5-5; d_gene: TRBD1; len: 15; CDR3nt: TGTGCCAGCAGTTCCGGGACAGGCCTTTTTCGTGGCTACACCTTC; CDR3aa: CASSSGTGLFRGYTF
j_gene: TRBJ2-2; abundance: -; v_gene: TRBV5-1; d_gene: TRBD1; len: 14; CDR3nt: TGCGCCAGCACCGGGACAGCCGAGTCCGGGGAGCTGTTTTTT; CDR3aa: CASTGTAESGELFF
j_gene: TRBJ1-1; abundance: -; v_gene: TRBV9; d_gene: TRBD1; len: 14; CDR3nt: TGTGCCAGCAGCACCGTAACAGGGGGTACTGAAGCTTTCTTT; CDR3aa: CASSTVTGGTEAFF
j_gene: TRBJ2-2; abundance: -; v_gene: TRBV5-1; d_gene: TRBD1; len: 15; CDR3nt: TGCGCCAGCAGCTTAAGGACAGGGGACACCGGGGAGCTGTTTTTT; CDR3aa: CASSLRTGDTGELFF
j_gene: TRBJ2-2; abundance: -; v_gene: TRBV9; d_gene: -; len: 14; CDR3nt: TGTGCCAGCAGCGTAGCTCCGGACACCGGGGAGCTGTTTTTT; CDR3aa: CASSVAPDTGELFF
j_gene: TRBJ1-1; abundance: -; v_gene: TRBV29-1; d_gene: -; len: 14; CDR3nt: TGCAGCGCCTCTCCGTATAGGGGAGGTACTGAAGCTTTCTTT; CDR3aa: CSASPYRGGTEAFF
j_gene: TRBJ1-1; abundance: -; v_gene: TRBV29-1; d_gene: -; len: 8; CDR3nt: TGCAGCGTCCTTGGACTGTCGTTT; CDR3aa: CSVLGLSF
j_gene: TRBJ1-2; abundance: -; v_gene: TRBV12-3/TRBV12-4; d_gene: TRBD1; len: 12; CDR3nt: TGTGCCAGCAGCAGGGGGGAGGATGGCTACACCTTC; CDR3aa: CASSRGEDGYTF
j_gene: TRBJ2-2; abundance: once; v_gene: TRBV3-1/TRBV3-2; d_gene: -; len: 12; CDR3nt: TGTGCCAGCCAGGGGAATCTAGGGGAGCTGTTTTTT; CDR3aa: CASQGNLGELFF
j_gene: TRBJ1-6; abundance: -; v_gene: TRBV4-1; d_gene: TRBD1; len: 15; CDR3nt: TGCGCCAGCAGCCCTGCGCGACAGGGGGAATCACCCCTCCACTTT; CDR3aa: CASSPARQGESPLHF
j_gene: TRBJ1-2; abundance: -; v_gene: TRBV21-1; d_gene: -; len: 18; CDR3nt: TGTGCCAGCAGCAAGCCATTCTCGTGGAACAGGGAAAACTATGGCTACACCTTC; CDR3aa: CASSKPFSWNRENYGYTF
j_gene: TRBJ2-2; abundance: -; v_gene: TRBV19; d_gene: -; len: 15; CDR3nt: TGTGCCAGTAGTTTCGGCAGGTCGAACACCGGGGAGCTGTTTTTT; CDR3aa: CASSFGRSNTGELFF
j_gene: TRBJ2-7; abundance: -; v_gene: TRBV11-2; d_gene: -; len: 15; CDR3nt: TGTGCCAGCACGAACCCGGGACACCTAACCTACGAGCAGTACTTC; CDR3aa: CASTNPGHLTYEQYF
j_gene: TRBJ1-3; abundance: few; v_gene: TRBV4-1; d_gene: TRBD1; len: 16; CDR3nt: TGCGCCAGCAGCCCAGATACAGGGGCAACTGGAAACACCATATATTTT; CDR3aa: CASSPDTGATGNTIYF
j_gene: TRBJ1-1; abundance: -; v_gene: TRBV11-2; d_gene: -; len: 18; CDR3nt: TGTGCCAGCAGCTTAACTTATGAGTGGGGGGTGTATGACACTGAAGCTTTCTTT; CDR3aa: CASSLTYEWGVYDTEAFF
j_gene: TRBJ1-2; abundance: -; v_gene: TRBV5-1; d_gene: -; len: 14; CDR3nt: TGCGCCAGCAGCCCCAGGACAGAGAACTATGGCTACACCTTC; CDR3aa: CASSPRTENYGYTF
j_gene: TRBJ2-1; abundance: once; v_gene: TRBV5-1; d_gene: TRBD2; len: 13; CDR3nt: TGCGCCAGCGGTAGCGGGAGCTACAATGAGCAGTTCTTC; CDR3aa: CASGSGSYNEQFF
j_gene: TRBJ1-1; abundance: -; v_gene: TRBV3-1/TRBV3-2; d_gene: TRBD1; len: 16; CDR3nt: TGTGCCAGCAGCCCGGACAGGGGACGGATGAACACTGAAGCTTTCTTT; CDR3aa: CASSPDRGRMNTEAFF
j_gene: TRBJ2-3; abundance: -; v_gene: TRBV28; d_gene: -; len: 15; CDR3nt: TGTGCCAGCAGTTTAATGGCAGGGTACACAGATACGCAGTATTTT; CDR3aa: CASSLMAGYTDTQYF
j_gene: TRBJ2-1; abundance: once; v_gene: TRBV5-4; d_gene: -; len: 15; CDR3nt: TGTGCCAGCAGCCTCACCTCCGGGGTCTACAATGAGCAGTTCTTC; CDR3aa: CASSLTSGVYNEQFF
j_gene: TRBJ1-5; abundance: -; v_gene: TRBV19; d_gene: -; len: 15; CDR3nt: TGTGCCAGTAGTATCTACAGGGATAGCAATCAGCCCCAGCATTTT; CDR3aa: CASSIYRDSNQPQHF
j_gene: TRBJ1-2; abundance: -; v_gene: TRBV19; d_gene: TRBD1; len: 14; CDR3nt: TGTGCCAGTATCCCTACCGTTACCGGGACAGATCTGTCCTTC; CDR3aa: CASIPTVTGTDLSF
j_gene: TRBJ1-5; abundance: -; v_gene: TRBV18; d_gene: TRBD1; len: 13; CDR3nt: TGTGCCAGCTCAGACAGGGGCAATCAGCCCCAGCATTTT; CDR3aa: CASSDRGNQPQHF
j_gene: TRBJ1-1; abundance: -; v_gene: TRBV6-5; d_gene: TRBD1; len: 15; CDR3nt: TGTGCCAGCAGTTACAGGGGACAGGGTGTCACTGAAGCTTTCTTT; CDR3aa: CASSYRGQGVTEAFF
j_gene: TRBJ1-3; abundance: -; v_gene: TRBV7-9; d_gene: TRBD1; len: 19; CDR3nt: TGTGCCAGCAGCTTAGACCTCTTGGACAGGGGACCACCTGGAAACACCATATATTTT; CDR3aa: CASSLDLLDRGPPGNTIYF
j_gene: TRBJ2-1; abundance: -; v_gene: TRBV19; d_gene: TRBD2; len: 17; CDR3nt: TGTGCCAGTGGGAGGGAATTCAAGGGTCGGGGGTACAATGAGCAGTTCTTC; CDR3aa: CASGREFKGRGYNEQFF
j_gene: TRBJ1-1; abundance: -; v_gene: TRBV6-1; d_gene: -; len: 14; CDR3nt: TGTGCCAGCAGTGAATTACAGACGGCAGGTGAAGCTTTCTTT; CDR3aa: CASSELQTAGEAFF
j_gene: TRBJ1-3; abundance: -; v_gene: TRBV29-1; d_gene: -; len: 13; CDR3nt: TGCAGCGTTGTTGACTCCTCTGGAAACACCATATATTTT; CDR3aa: CSVVDSSGNTIYF
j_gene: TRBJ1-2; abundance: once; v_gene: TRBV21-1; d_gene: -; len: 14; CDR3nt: TGTGCCAGCAGCAAAGAAACCAGTTACTATGGCTACACCTTC; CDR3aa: CASSKETSYYGYTF
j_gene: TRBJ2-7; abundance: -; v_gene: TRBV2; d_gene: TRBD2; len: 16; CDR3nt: TGTGCCAGCAGCTATCTCCCCCTAGCGGGAGGTGACGAGCAGTACTTC; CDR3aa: CASSYLPLAGGDEQYF
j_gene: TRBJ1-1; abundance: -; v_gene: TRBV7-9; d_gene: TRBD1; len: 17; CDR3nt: TGTGCCAGCATCCCCAGGGGGACAGGGGGCTTTCTCACTGAAGCTTTCTTT; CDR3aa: CASIPRGTGGFLTEAFF